This T cell receptor beta chain is from a study of blood T cell repertoires in COVID-19. Study context: Recovered participants had two consecutive negative NP/OP PCR tests, healthcare professional clearance, or symptom resolution. COVID-19 samples from acute and convalescent phases originated in the United States, Italy and Spain.

J was trimmed by 4 bases and V by 6 bases; bases with no gene match: 9. The germline gives CDR1 MDHEN, CDR2 SYDVKM. The CDR3 length is 16 residues. As handled by the study authors: The authors estimated nucleated cell counts from reference gene primer amplification. TCRdb's copy holds only in-frame clones and misses some; the assay was immunoSEQ multiplex PCR. Clonal size and the V and J genes are those of that table, whereas D and trimming came from the DNA. The table lists hundreds of thousands of clones, around 87% of them singletons. Material for sequencing was PBMCs or T cells enriched from blood (not recorded which). The sequence was obtained from a man aged 35 to 55 in a cohort exposed to, infected with or recovered from COVID-19 (not recorded which). V usage is TRBV28 and J usage is TRBJ2-6, with 7 bases matching TRBD1. The CDR3 DNA sequence: TGTGCCAGCAGGGACGTCACAGGGGCGGGGGCCAACGTCCTGACTTTC. Amino acids: CASRDVTGAGANVLTF.